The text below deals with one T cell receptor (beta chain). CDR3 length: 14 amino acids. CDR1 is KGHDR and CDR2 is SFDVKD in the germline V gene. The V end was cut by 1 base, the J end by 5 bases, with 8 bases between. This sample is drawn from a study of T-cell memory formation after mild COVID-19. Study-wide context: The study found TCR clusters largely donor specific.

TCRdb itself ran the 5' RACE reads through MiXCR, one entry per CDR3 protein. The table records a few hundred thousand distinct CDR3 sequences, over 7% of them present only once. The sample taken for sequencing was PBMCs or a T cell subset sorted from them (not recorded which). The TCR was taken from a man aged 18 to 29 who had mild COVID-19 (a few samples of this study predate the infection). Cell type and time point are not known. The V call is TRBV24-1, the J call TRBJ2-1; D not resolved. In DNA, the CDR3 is TGTGCCACCAGTGATTTTGGGCAACACAATGAGCAGTTCTTC. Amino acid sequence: CATSDFGQHNEQFF.